This T cell receptor (beta chain) was identified during a study of blood T cell repertoires in COVID-19. Libraries were prepared by immunoSEQ multiplex PCR; TCRdb keeps only in-frame clonotypes and omits some of them. This table has 120,000 to 150,000 clones, 75% to 85% appearing once. The CDR3 loop spans 14 amino acids. V dropped 5 bases and J dropped 2 bases, with 10 bases sitting between them. The germline V gene encodes CDR1 SGHRS and CDR2 YFSETQ. V usage is TRBV5-1 and J usage is TRBJ1-4; a possible D gene is TRBD1 (5 bases). Material: peripheral blood. This clonotype originated in an elderly woman with acute or convalescent COVID-19. This chain's CDR3 is CASRKGSTNEKLFF. Here the CDR3 DNA reads TGCGCCAGCAGAAAGGGGTCCACTAATGAAAAACTGTTTTTT.